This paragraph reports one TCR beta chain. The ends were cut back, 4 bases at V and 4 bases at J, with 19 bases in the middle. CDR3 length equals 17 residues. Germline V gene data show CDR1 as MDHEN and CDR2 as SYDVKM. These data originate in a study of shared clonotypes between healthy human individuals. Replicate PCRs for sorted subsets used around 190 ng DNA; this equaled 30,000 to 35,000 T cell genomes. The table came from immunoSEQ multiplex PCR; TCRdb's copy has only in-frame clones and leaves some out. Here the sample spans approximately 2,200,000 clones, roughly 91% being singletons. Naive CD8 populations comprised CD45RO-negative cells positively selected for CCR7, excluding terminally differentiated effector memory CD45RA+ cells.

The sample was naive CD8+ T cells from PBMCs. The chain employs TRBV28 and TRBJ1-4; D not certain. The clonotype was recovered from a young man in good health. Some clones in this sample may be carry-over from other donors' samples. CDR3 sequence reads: CASSSSWVSAFNEKLFF. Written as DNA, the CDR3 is TGTGCCAGCAGTTCCTCCTGGGTCAGCGCTTTTAATGAAAAACTGTTTTTT. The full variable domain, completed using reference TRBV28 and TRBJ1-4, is DVKVTQSSRYLVKRTGEKVFLECVQDMDHENMFWYRQDPGLGLRLIYFSYDVKMKEKGDIPEGYSVSREKKERFSLILESASTNQTSMYLCASSSSWVSAFNEKLFFGSGTQLSVL.